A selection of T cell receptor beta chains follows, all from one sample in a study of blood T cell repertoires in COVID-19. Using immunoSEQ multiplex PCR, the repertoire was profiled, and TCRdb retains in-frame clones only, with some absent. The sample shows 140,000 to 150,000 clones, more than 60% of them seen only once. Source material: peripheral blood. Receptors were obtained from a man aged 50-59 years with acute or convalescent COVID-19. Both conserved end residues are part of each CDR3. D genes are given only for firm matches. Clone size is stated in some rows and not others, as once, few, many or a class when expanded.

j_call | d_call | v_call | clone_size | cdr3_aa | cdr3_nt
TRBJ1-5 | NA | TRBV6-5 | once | CASSRDKGGNQPQHF | TGTGCCAGCAGCCGCGATAAGGGGGGCAATCAGCCCCAGCATTTT
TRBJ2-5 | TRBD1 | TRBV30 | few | CAWDPGQGVKTQYF | TGTGCCTGGGATCCGGGACAGGGTGTTAAGACCCAGTACTTC
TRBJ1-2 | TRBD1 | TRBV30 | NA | CAWSSGGVGRGYTF | TGTGCCTGGAGTTCAGGGGGCGTCGGGAGGGGCTACACCTTC
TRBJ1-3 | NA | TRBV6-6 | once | CASTPSSGNTIYF | TGTGCCAGCACCCCCAGCTCTGGAAACACCATATATTTT
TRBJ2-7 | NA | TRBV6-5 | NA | CASSLGLGRYEQYF | TGTGCCAGCAGCCTTGGCTTGGGGCGGTACGAGCAGTACTTC
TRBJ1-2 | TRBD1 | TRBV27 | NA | CASSSLRQGYGYTF | TGTGCCAGCAGTTCCTTGCGACAGGGGTATGGCTACACCTTC
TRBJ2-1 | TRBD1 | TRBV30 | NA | CAAEWQGADEQFF | TGTGCCGCGGAGTGGCAGGGGGCGGATGAGCAGTTCTTC
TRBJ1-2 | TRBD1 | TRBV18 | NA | CASSPDRGFSYGYTF | TGTGCCAGCTCCCCGGACAGGGGATTCTCATATGGCTACACCTTC
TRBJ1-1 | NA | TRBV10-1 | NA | CASSQNLNTEAFF | TGCGCCAGCAGTCAGAATTTGAACACTGAAGCTTTCTTT
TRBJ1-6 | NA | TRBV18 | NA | CASSLRTDRSPLHF | TGTGCCAGCTCACTGCGGACAGATCGATCACCCCTCCACTTT
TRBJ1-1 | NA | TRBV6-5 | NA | CASSYESGVAFF | TGTGCCAGCAGTTACGAATCCGGGGTAGCTTTCTTT
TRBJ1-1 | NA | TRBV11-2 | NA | CASSLRVAYTEAFF | TGTGCCAGCAGCTTACGGGTCGCCTACACTGAAGCTTTCTTT
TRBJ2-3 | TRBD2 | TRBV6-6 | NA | CASSPRLAGGGSTDTQYF | TGTGCCAGCAGTCCTCGACTAGCGGGGGGAGGGAGCACAGATACGCAGTATTTT
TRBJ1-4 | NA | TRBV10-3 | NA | CAISDGRGLNEKLFF | TGTGCCATCAGTGATGGTCGGGGACTTAATGAAAAACTGTTTTTT
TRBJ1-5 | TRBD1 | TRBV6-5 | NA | CASSVTGGNQPQHF | TGTGCCAGCAGCGTGACAGGGGGCAATCAGCCCCAGCATTTT
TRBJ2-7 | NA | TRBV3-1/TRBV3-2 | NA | CASSQTLATGVDYEQYF | TGTGCCAGCAGCCAAACCCTCGCGACGGGGGTTGATTACGAGCAGTACTTC
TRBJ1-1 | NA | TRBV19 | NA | CASSPPGGVARPTQTEAFF | TGTGCCAGTAGTCCCCCGGGGGGGGTGGCTCGACCAACTCAAACTGAAGCTTTCTTT
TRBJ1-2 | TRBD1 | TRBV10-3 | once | CAISGTTGGGNNYGYTF | TGTGCCATCAGTGGGACAACAGGGGGCGGAAATAACTATGGCTACACCTTC
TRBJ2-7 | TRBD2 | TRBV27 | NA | CASSFSGAKYAQYF | TGTGCCAGCAGTTTCAGCGGGGCAAAGTACGCGCAGTACTTC
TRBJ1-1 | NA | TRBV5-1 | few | CASSLSTGWDTEAFF | TGCGCCAGCAGCTTGTCAACAGGGTGGGACACTGAAGCTTTCTTT
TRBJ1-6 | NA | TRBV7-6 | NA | CASSLRTGLNNSPLHF | TGTGCCAGCAGCTTAAGAACGGGACTCAATAATTCACCCCTCCACTTT
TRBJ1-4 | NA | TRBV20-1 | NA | CSASEGAANEKLFF | TGCAGTGCTAGTGAAGGGGCCGCTAATGAAAAACTGTTTTTT
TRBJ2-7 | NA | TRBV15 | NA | CATSRVGIGPEEQYF | TGTGCCACCAGCAGAGTAGGTATTGGGCCAGAAGAGCAGTACTTC
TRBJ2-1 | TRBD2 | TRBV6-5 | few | CASSNPSGGAPEQFF | TGTGCCAGCAGTAATCCTAGCGGGGGGGCCCCTGAGCAGTTCTTC
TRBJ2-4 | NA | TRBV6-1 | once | CASSERDIQYF | TGTGCCAGCAGTGAAAGAGACATTCAGTACTTC
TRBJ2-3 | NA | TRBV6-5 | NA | CASGQVPSYTQYF | TGTGCCAGCGGTCAGGTCCCTTCATATACGCAGTATTTT
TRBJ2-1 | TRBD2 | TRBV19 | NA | CASSSRSGGTSSYNEQFF | TGTGCCAGTAGTTCACGTAGCGGGGGCACGAGCTCCTACAATGAGCAGTTCTTC
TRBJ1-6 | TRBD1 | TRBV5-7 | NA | CASSSRHLPTGGCTSPLHF | TGTGCCAGCAGCTCGCGACACCTACCGACAGGGGGCTGTACTTCACCCCTCCACTTT
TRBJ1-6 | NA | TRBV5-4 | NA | CASSPSSYNSPLHF | TGTGCCAGCAGCCCGAGCTCCTATAATTCACCCCTCCACTTT
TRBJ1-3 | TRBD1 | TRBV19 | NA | CASSPDRVDVDTIYF | TGTGCCAGTAGTCCCGACAGGGTTGACGTGGACACCATATATTTT
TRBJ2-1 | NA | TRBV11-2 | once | CASRVIPGDEQFF | TGTGCCAGCAGGGTAATACCAGGGGATGAGCAGTTCTTC
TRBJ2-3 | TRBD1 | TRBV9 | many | CASRGQGADTQYF | TGTGCCAGCAGAGGACAGGGGGCAGATACGCAGTATTTT
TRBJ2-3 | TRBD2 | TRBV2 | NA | CASRGLVPDTQYF | TGTGCCAGCAGAGGACTAGTGCCAGATACGCAGTATTTT
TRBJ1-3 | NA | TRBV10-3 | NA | CAISETGFGGNTIYF | TGTGCCATCAGTGAGACAGGGTTCGGAGGAAACACCATATATTTT
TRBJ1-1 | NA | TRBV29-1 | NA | CSVVTRRNTEAFF | TGCAGCGTTGTGACAAGAAGAAACACTGAAGCTTTCTTT
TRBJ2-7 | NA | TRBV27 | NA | CASSLSNVGVAFQSYEQYF | TGTGCCAGCAGTTTATCGAACGTCGGGGTGGCGTTCCAGTCCTACGAGCAGTACTTC
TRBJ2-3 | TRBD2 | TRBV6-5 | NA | CASSYGLAGAGDTQYF | TGTGCCAGCAGTTACGGACTAGCGGGGGCCGGAGATACGCAGTATTTT
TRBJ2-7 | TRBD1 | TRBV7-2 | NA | CASSLSGGGYEQYF | TGTGCCAGCAGCTTATCAGGGGGCGGCTACGAGCAGTACTTC
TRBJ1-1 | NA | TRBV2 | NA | CASSEGSTTGTEAFF | TGTGCCAGCAGTGAAGGCTCCACCACCGGCACTGAAGCTTTCTTT
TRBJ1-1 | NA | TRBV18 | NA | CASSPRSRGDGEAFF | TGTGCCAGCTCACCAAGGTCCAGGGGCGACGGGGAAGCTTTCTTT
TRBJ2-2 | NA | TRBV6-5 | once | CASSRPGVNTGELFF | TGTGCCAGCAGCCGCCCCGGGGTGAACACCGGGGAGCTGTTTTTT
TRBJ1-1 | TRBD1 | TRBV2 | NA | CASSPLGQVKAFF | TGTGCCAGCAGCCCCCTTGGACAGGTAAAAGCTTTCTTT
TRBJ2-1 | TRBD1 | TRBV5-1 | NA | CASSRTGQGTYNEQFF | TGCGCCAGCAGCCGGACCGGACAGGGTACTTACAATGAGCAGTTCTTC
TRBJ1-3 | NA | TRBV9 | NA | CASSAQSRGDTIYF | TGTGCCAGCAGCGCCCAAAGTCGGGGAGACACCATATATTTT
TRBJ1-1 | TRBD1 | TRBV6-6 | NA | CASSRPGTGGRGTEAFF | TGTGCCAGCAGTCGGCCCGGGACAGGTGGGAGGGGCACTGAAGCTTTCTTT